The rows below give T cell receptor beta chains drawn from one sample of a study of beta chain features in type 1 diabetes. TCRdb's table, derived via immunoSEQ multiplex PCR, lists solely in-frame clones and lacks some. The table lists some 400,000 clones, less than 15% of them singletons, with more than 0.015% in the top ten. What was sequenced was naive CD4+ T cells from blood. These receptors all come from a woman aged 18-29 years in good health. Each CDR3 is given with its conserved first and last residue.

V gene	CDR3 protein
TRBV30	CAWSAGQAQSTDTQYF
TRBV19	CATEDRGLNEQYF
TRBV29-1	CSVSGTLNTEAFF
TRBV7-9	CASSLVRETQYF
TRBV7-2	CASSFWTGTEAFF
TRBV4-1	CASSQARMFYGYTF
TRBV28	CASSPRYEQFF
TRBV2	CASRWDSALYGYTF
TRBV7-2	CASSLAPTGGYTF
TRBV30	CAWSVVRDQETQYF
TRBV5-6	CASSLDGRRPREQYF
TRBV18	CASSPPQGDRRQETQYF
TRBV2	CASSGEGVGQPQHF
TRBV2	CASRDLSGRVETQYF
TRBV7-2	CASSPSGADTQYF
TRBV7-9	CASSPTGGSYNEQFF
TRBV28	CASSLQAYEQYF
TRBV5-4	CASSLQGVVEAFF
TRBV2	CASSGGGRSNNEQFF
TRBV5-1	CASSLRMSNNEQFF
TRBV11-2	CASSLELAGVAGELFF
TRBV11-1	CASSKYSNQPQHF
TRBV29-1	CSVSGLLGNTIYF
TRBV19	CASKGQRDNEQFF
TRBV30	CARASERNNEQFF
TRBV29-1	CSVEGSGTSYNEQFF
TRBV7-2	CASSLWTSGGAKETQYF